The source of this T cell receptor beta chain is a study of CD8 T cells in ankylosing spondylitis. Findings of the study overall: Several of the motif variants were reported before in synovial fluid and blood from reactive arthritis. What seemed typical of ankylosing spondylitis blood was a TCR beta motif built from eight highly homologous variants.

MiXCR, applied by TCRdb to the 5' RACE reads, yields one record per CDR3 protein. The repertoire holds around 220,000 distinct CDR3 sequences, about 10% seen once, with approximately 20% in the top ten. This clonotype showed up many times. The antigen remains undetermined. The germline CDR1 and CDR2 sequences are SGHRS and YFSETQ. The ends lost 0 bases at V and 3 bases at J; junction bases unmatched: 4. The CDR3 totals 15 residues. This chain connects TRBV5-1 to TRBJ2-5; 8 nucleotides line up with TRBD1. The receptor comes from a male donor with ankylosing spondylitis or in good health (not recorded which). Sample: blood, either unsorted or a sorted T cell fraction (not recorded which). The CDR3 region has the DNA TGCGCCAGCAGCTTGGGCAGGGGGCTTGAAGAGACCCAGTACTTC. Protein sequence: CASSLGRGLEETQYF.